This TCR beta chain was obtained from a study of T cell responses to AZD1222 COVID-19 vaccine. Study-wide results and caveats: Just 6 or 7 AZD1222 recipients were seropositive at baseline.

The CDR3 totals 18 residues. Germline CDR1 MNHNS, CDR2 SASEGT. The V end lost 1 base, the J end lost 1 base, and 14 bases lay between the germline ends. Concerning this clone itself: Its antigen is as yet unknown.

Clones were read by immunoSEQ multiplex PCR, and TCRdb kept only the in-frame ones, dropping some. The repertoire holds some 140,000 clones, about 80% seen once, with about 4% in the top ten. The receptor comes from an adult in good health. The sample in question was peripheral blood, obtained on day 0 of AZD1222 vaccination. V usage is TRBV6-1 and J usage is TRBJ1-6; D ambiguous. CDR3 in DNA: TGTGCCAGCAGTGAAGGCGGATCCTGGTCTTCCTATAATTCACCCCTCCACTTT. Protein product: CASSEGGSWSSYNSPLHF.